The sequence of this TCR beta chain was determined in a study of T cell responses to AZD1222 COVID-19 vaccine. Data came from immunoSEQ multiplex PCR; TCRdb stores just in-frame clones and leaves some out. Of around 150,000 clones in the sample, about 93% were seen once. From germline, CDR1 is LGHNA and CDR2 YNFKEQ. V was shortened by 2 bases and J by 4 bases, with 8 bases between the two germline ends. CDR3 length equals 13 residues. This receptor was identified in an adult who received the AZD1222 COVID-19 vaccine. The chain is built from TRBV4-2 and TRBJ1-1; no firm D call. Source: peripheral blood, taken 28 days after the second AZD1222 dose. The CDR3 protein is CASSQREATEAFF. DNA of the CDR3: TGTGCCAGCAGCCAACGGGAAGCCACTGAAGCTTTCTTT.